This TCR beta chain is from a study of T cells in Graves' hyperthyroidism and ophthalmopathy. The investigators amplified TCR beta CDR3 regions from RNA transcripts. First-round RT-PCR targeting the TCR CDR3 was performed with the HTBI primer set. TCRdb re-analysed the multiplex PCR reads in MiXCR, keeping a single row per CDR3 protein. The sample gives 470,000 or so distinct CDR3 sequences, under 25% of which show up once; approximately 26% is in the top ten. Germline V CDR1 and CDR2: GTSNPN, SVGIG (reference sequence). The length of the CDR3 is 13 residues. The V end lost 6 bases, the J end lost 5 bases, and 17 bases lay between the germline ends.

The chain has TRBV30 and TRBJ2-7, with D perhaps TRBD1 or TRBD2 (6 bases each). This TCR was recovered from a man between 18 and 35 years old with Graves' hyperthyroidism. The specimen sequenced was blood. CDR3: CACSLLAGDEQYF. The CDR3 nucleotides are TGTGCCTGCTCGCTACTAGCAGGGGACGAGCAGTACTTC. Together with reference TRBV30 and TRBJ2-7, the CDR3 gives the full variable domain: SQTIHQWPATLVQPVGSPLSLECTVEGTSNPNLYWYRQAAGRGLQLLFYSVGIGQISSEVPQNLSASRPQDRQFILSSKKLLLSDSGFYLCACSLLAGDEQYFGPGTRLTVT.